Each of the 8 T cell receptor beta chains below was sequenced from the same sample in a study of cytomegalovirus exposure and HLA in healthy donors. Produced via immunoSEQ multiplex PCR; TCRdb's table is partial and in-frame only. This sample has over 150,000 clones, with 90% to 97% found just once. The sequenced sample was PBMCs. All receptors come from a woman under 30 in good health and CMV-seronegative.

The V gene is TRBV9, the J gene TRBJ1-2, with a tentative D call TRBD1 (6 bases). Germline V gives CDR1 SGDLS, CDR2 YYNGEE. Trimming pared 3 bases from V and 0 bases from J, leaving 9 bases between. The CDR3 runs 14 residues. CDR3 residues: CASSARTANYGYTF. The CDR3 DNA is TGTGCCAGCAGCGCCCGGACAGCTAACTATGGCTACACCTTC. Using reference TRBV9 and TRBJ1-2 for the parts outside the CDR3, the full variable domain is DSGVTQTPKHLITATGQRVTLRCSPRSGDLSVYWYQQSLDQGLQFLIQYYNGEERAKGNILERFSAQQFPDLHSELNLSSLELGDSALYFCASSARTANYGYTFGSGTRLTVV.

The chain has TRBV19 and TRBJ2-4, with D maybe TRBD1 (6 bases). There are 14 residues in the CDR3. Germline V lookup: CDR1 LNHDA, CDR2 SQIVND (reference sequence). V was shortened by 5 bases and J by 6 bases, with 14 bases between the two germline ends. CDR3 bases: TGTGCCAGTAGTCAGGGGCCAGCCCTAAACATTCAGTACTTC. It specifies CASSQGPALNIQYF.

CDR3 coding DNA: TGTGCCAGTAGATCGGGAACAGGGGCCGATCAAGAGACCCAGTACTTC. Translated, it gives CASRSGTGADQETQYF. The chain is built from TRBV19 and TRBJ2-5, with TRBD1 matching over 7 bases. Germline trimming cut 6 bases from V and 2 bases from J; bases unmatched to any gene: 12. Germline lookup yields CDR1 LNHDA and CDR2 SQIVND (reference sequence). The CDR3 has 16 amino acids.

The CDR3 here is CASSLRGQGETQYF. In nucleotides, the CDR3 is TGCGCCAGCAGCTTGCGGGGACAGGGAGAGACCCAGTACTTC. This chain uses TRBV5-1 with TRBJ2-5; TRBD1 aligns across 9 bases. The germline CDR1 and CDR2 sequences are SGHRS and YFSETQ. The CDR3 runs 14 residues. V lost 1 base to trimming and J lost 4 bases; unmatched junction nucleotides: 2.

The chain uses TRBV6-1 and TRBJ2-6, with 7 bases that match TRBD2. With V trimmed by 4 bases and J by 2 bases, 8 bases remained unmatched. Looked up from germline, CDR1 is MNHNS and CDR2 is SASEGT. The CDR3 extends over 17 amino acids. This CDR3 is CASSGGGLGTGANVLTF. The CDR3 bases are TGTGCCAGCAGTGGGGGGGGTCTGGGGACTGGGGCCAACGTCCTGACTTTC.

This chain joins TRBV6-1 and TRBJ1-1; maybe TRBD1 (5 bases). This CDR3 contains 13 residues. V was clipped by 1 base and J by 3 bases, with 6 bases between them. Germline V lookup: CDR1 MNHNS, CDR2 SASEGT. CDR3 residues: CASSEVGHTEAFF. CDR3 nucleotide sequence: TGTGCCAGCAGTGAAGTGGGGCACACTGAAGCTTTCTTT.

This clone appeared once. This chain links TRBV9 with TRBJ1-5; D is unresolved. Per the germline V gene, CDR1 is SGDLS and CDR2 is YYNGEE. Trimming left V 4 bases short and J 0 bases short, with 11 bases between. This CDR3 has 15 residues. The CDR3 bases are TGTGCCAGCAGCCGACAACCTACTAGCAATCAGCCCCAGCATTTT. This gives the protein CASSRQPTSNQPQHF.

J is TRBJ1-2 and V is TRBV29-1; the match to TRBD1 covers 10 bases. V lost 6 bases and J lost 8; bases outside the gene matches: 6. This CDR3 has 12 residues. The germline V gene has CDR1 SQVTM and CDR2 ANQGSEA. CDR3 sequence: CSVEGQGKGYTF. CDR3 coding DNA: TGCAGCGTAGAGGGACAGGGGAAAGGCTACACCTTC.